This entry is about one TCR beta chain. Its specificity is unknown. The data derive from a study of OX40 agonist ivuxolimab in advanced cancers. Study in general: Ivuxolimab is an agonistic anti-OX40 (CD134) antibody, and patients were treated with it. Patient treatment consisted of intravenous ivuxolimab administration every 2 weeks at 0.01 to 10 mg/kg.

Findings and caveats of the study: Some of the lowest clonal expansion was seen in partial responders at 0.1-3.0 mg/kg.

Some clones are missing from TCRdb's copy, which holds only in-frame ones; the method was immunoSEQ multiplex PCR. This table holds around 40,000 clones, roughly four fifths found once. The sequencing here drew on CD4+ or CD8+ T cells sorted from blood, taken in a trial of the OX40 agonist ivuxolimab. This TCR came from an adult with an advanced solid tumor such as melanoma, head and neck, liver or kidney cancer.

The CDR3, as DNA: TGCGCCAGCAGCCAGCGACAGGGGTCCACCTACGAGCAGTACTTC. It codes for CASSQRQGSTYEQYF. This chain connects TRBV4-1 to TRBJ2-7; 8 bases are a match to TRBD1. Germline assignment: CDR1 MGHRA and CDR2 YSYEKL. The V gene end was trimmed by 3 bases and the J gene end by 2 bases; junction bases not matched to a gene: 6. The CDR3 consists of 15 residues.